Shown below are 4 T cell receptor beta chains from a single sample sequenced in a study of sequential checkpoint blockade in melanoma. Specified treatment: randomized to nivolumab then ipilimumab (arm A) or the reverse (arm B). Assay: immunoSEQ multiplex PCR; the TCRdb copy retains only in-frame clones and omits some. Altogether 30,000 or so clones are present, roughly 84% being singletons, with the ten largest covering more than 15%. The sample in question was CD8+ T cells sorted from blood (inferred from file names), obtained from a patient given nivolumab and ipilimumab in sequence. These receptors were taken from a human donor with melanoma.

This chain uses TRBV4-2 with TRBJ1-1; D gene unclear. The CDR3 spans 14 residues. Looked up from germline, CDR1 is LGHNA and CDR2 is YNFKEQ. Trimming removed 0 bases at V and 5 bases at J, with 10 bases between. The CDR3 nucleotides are TGTGCCAGCAGCCAAGATGGAAGCGGGACTGAAGCTTTCTTT. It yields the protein CASSQDGSGTEAFF.

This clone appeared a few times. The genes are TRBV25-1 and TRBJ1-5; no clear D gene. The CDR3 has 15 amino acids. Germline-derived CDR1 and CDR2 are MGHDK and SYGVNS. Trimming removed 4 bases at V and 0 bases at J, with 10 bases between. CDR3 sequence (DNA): TGTGCCAGCAGTGCGACGGGTTATAGCAATCAGCCCCAGCATTTT. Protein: CASSATGYSNQPQHF.

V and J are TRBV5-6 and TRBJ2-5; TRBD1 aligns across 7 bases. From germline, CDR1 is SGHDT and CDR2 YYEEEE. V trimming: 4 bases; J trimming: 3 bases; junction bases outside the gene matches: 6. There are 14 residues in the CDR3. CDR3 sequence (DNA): TGTGCCAGCAGCCTGGGGACAGTAGAAGAGACCCAGTACTTC. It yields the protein CASSLGTVEETQYF.

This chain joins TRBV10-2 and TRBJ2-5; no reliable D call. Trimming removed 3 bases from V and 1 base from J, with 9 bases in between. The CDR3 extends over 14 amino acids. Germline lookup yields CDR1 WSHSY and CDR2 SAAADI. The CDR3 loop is CASSDYQAQETQYF. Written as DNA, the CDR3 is TGCGCCAGCAGTGATTACCAAGCCCAAGAGACCCAGTACTTC.